The 23 T cell receptor beta chains below were found in one sample sequenced in a study of T cell changes during pregnancy in multiple sclerosis. TCRdb's copy holds only in-frame clones and misses some; the assay was immunoSEQ multiplex PCR. The sample records some 59,000 clones, about nine tenths being singletons. Sequencing used peripheral blood, obtained in the third trimester of pregnancy. The receptors derive from a female donor in good health, enrolled as a control in a pregnancy study.

The chain couples TRBV11-2 to TRBJ2-7, with a possible D match to TRBD2 (5 bases). Trimming stripped 1 base from V and 4 bases from J, with 14 bases between. This CDR3 spans 15 amino acids. In germline, CDR1 is SGHAT, CDR2 FQNNGV. In DNA, the CDR3 is TGTGCCAGCAGCTTAGTAGCGAACAACCTTTACGAGCAGTACTTC. Amino acids: CASSLVANNLYEQYF.

The gene calls are TRBV4-3 and TRBJ2-1; a weak D match, TRBD2 (6 bases). The CDR3 totals 15 residues. Germline V gives CDR1 LGHNA, CDR2 YSLEER. The germline V and J ends were trimmed by 1 base and 6 bases, with 13 bases remaining between them. The CDR3, as DNA: TGCGCCAGCAGCCAAGGTTCGAGCGGGCCCAATGAGCAGTTCTTC. It encodes CASSQGSSGPNEQFF.

V and J are TRBV28 and TRBJ1-2, with a possible D match to TRBD1 (5 bases). Germline CDR1 reads MDHEN; CDR2 reads SYDVKM. Deletions cut 6 bases from V and 7 bases from J, with 18 bases between. The CDR3 extends over 14 amino acids. CDR3 in DNA: TGTGCCAGCAGCTCCGGGACTTCTCCAAGTGGCTACACCTTC. Protein: CASSSGTSPSGYTF.

The V gene is TRBV5-8, the J gene TRBJ2-5, with TRBD2 matching 11 bases. CDR1 SGHTS and CDR2 YDEGEE come from the germline V gene. Germline trimming cut 4 bases from V and 3 bases from J; bases unmatched to any gene: 8. This CDR3 comprises 16 residues. The CDR3 here is CASSHFLTSGEETQYF. The CDR3 bases are TGTGCCAGCAGCCATTTTCTGACTAGCGGGGAAGAGACCCAGTACTTC.

V gene TRBV5-1 combines with J gene TRBJ2-1; TRBD2 matches 9 bases. V shed 2 bases, J shed 9 bases, and the junction held 6 bases outside the gene matches. In germline, CDR1 is SGHRS, CDR2 YFSETQ. This CDR3 has 14 amino acids. CDR3 sequence: CASSFAGGPSEQFF. For the CDR3, the DNA is TGCGCCAGCAGCTTCGCGGGAGGGCCAAGTGAGCAGTTCTTC.

The chain has TRBV9 and TRBJ2-1, with unresolved D. The CDR3 extends over 14 amino acids. CDR1 is SGDLS and CDR2 is YYNGEE in the germline V gene. The V and J ends lost 0 bases and 8 bases respectively, with 12 bases between them. In DNA, the CDR3 is TGTGCCAGCAGCGTAGGATCTAGTCCCCATGAGCAGTTCTTC. It codes for CASSVGSSPHEQFF.

This chain links TRBV7-6 with TRBJ1-1; TRBD1 matches at 8 bases. The CDR3 is made up of 13 amino acids. Germline V lookup: CDR1 SGHVS, CDR2 FNYEAQ. The trim removed 4 bases at V and 11 bases at J, leaving 9 bases unmatched. CDR3 loop: CASSSGPGQVAFF. The DNA for the CDR3 is TGTGCCAGCAGCTCAGGGCCGGGACAGGTTGCTTTCTTT.

The J gene is TRBJ2-7, the V gene TRBV11-3; the match to TRBD2 covers 12 bases. Trimming removed 5 bases from V and 0 bases from J; junction bases left unmatched: 5. This CDR3 spans 16 amino acids. CDR1 is SGHNT and CDR2 is YENEEA in the germline V gene. CDR3 loop: CASSIETSGGSYEQYF. DNA of the CDR3: TGTGCCAGCAGCATCGAGACTAGCGGGGGCTCCTACGAGCAGTACTTC.

V usage is TRBV5-4 and J usage is TRBJ1-2; tentatively, D is TRBD1 (5 bases). V was pared by 0 bases and J by 4 bases, with 10 bases between. CDR1 is SGHNT and CDR2 is YYREEE in the germline V gene (reference sequence). This CDR3 is 14 amino acids long. Written as DNA, the CDR3 is TGTGCCAGCAGCTTGGGACAAGGGGTCTATGGCTACACCTTC. Its protein is CASSLGQGVYGYTF.

The chain employs TRBV16 and TRBJ2-3; D gene uncertain. CDR3 size: 13 residues. With 1 base removed from V and 8 bases from J, the gap between germline ends came to 10 bases. From germline, CDR1 is KGHSY and CDR2 FQNENV. The CDR3 DNA reads as TGTGCCAGCAGCCAATACGGGTCGGGTACGCAGTATTTT. It translates to CASSQYGSGTQYF.

The table lists this clone with a count of one. The chain carries TRBV27 and TRBJ2-1; 11 positions agree with TRBD2. V lost 3 bases, J lost 4 bases, and 5 bases stayed unmatched. This CDR3 has 16 amino acids. Germline loops: CDR1 MNHEY, CDR2 SMNVEV (reference sequence). The DNA of the CDR3 is TGTGCCAGCAGTTTCCTTGGGACTAGCGGTTACAATGAGCAGTTCTTC. It yields the protein CASSFLGTSGYNEQFF.

The chain carries TRBV7-2 and TRBJ2-3; D might be TRBD2 (6 bases). The V and J ends lost 5 bases and 7 bases respectively, with 19 bases between them. Germline values: CDR1 SGHTA, CDR2 FQGNSA. The CDR3 spans 15 residues. The CDR3 DNA sequence: TGTGCCAGCAGCCCCCAGAAGGCTGGGGGGAATACGCAGTATTTT. Its protein product is CASSPQKAGGNTQYF. Looking up the rest from reference TRBV7-2 and TRBJ2-3 gives the full variable domain: GAGVSQSPSNKVTEKGKDVELRCDPISGHTALYWYRQSLGQGLEFLIYFQGNSAPDKSGLPSDRFSAERTGGSVSTLTIQRTQQEDSAVYLCASSPQKAGGNTQYFGPGTRLTVL.

The count of this clone is one. The V and J genes are TRBV6-6 and TRBJ2-1, with D hard to call. Germline V gene lookup returns CDR1 MNHNY and CDR2 SVGAGI (reference sequence). Trimming took off 6 bases at V and 4 bases at J, with 7 bases between the two ends. The length of the CDR3 is 12 residues. DNA for the CDR3: TGTGCCAGCAGCAATAGATACAATGAGCAGTTCTTC. Encoded protein: CASSNRYNEQFF.

The CDR3 here is CATRTGRDNSPLHF. Written as DNA, the CDR3 is TGCGCCACCCGGACAGGGCGCGATAATTCACCCCTCCACTTT. The rearrangement joins TRBV10-2 to TRBJ1-6; TRBD1 matches 8 bases. The CDR3 totals 14 residues. Looked up from germline, CDR1 is WSHSY and CDR2 is SAAADI. J lost 5 bases, V lost 10 bases, and 7 bases had no gene match.

J is TRBJ1-1 and V is TRBV19; D gene ambiguous. V was shortened by 11 bases and J by 0 bases, with 7 bases between the two germline ends. The CDR3 runs to 11 residues. Germline-derived CDR1 and CDR2 are LNHDA and SQIVND (reference sequence). Here the CDR3 reads CALRLNTEAFF. The CDR3 DNA reads as TGTGCCTTACGGTTGAACACTGAAGCTTTCTTT. Supplemented by reference TRBV19 and TRBJ1-1, the full variable domain reads DGGITQSPKYLFRKEGQNVTLSCEQNLNHDAMYWYRQDPGQGLRLIYYSQIVNDFQKGDIAEGYSVSREKKESFPLTVTSAQKNPTAFYLCALRLNTEAFFGQGTRLTVV.

This clone was counted between two and nine times. This sequence joins TRBV10-3 and TRBJ1-1; D is uncertain. Germline V lookup: CDR1 ENHRY, CDR2 SYGVKD. The CDR3 extends over 16 amino acids. V dropped 6 bases and J dropped 3 bases, with 20 bases sitting between them. CDR3: CAIRGEAPQGHTEAFF. The CDR3 nucleotides read TGTGCCATCAGGGGAGAGGCCCCCCAAGGGCACACTGAAGCTTTCTTT.

The chain employs TRBV28 and TRBJ2-1; 9 nucleotides align to TRBD1. CDR3 length: 16 amino acids. Germline values: CDR1 MDHEN, CDR2 SYDVKM. V gave up 5 bases and J gave up 7 bases; unmatched junction bases: 12. CDR3 sequence (DNA): TGTGCCAGCAGTCTCCCCGGACAGGGGAAAGTGAATGAGCAGTTCTTC. Translating gives CASSLPGQGKVNEQFF.

The CDR3 spells CASSSPGQGGFYGYTF. CDR3 DNA sequence: TGTGCCAGCAGCAGTCCGGGACAGGGAGGTTTCTATGGCTACACCTTC. The chain carries TRBV9 and TRBJ1-2; TRBD1 agrees at 9 bases. Per germline, CDR1 SGDLS and CDR2 YYNGEE. There are 16 residues in the CDR3. With 4 bases clipped from V and 4 bases from J, the junction kept 11 bases outside the gene matches.

This chain uses TRBV28 with TRBJ1-3, with a weak D call TRBD1 (5 bases). The germline CDR1 and CDR2 sequences are MDHEN and SYDVKM. CDR3 length: 15 amino acids. With 2 bases removed from V and 6 bases from J, the gap between germline ends came to 14 bases. This CDR3 reads CASSLAGRGINTIYF. CDR3 DNA: TGTGCCAGCAGTTTAGCCGGGAGGGGTATAAACACCATATATTTT.

The V call is TRBV2, the J call TRBJ2-3; D not resolved. CDR1 and CDR2 (germline): SNHLY, FYNNEI. The length of the CDR3 is 13 residues. The ends were cut back, 7 bases at V and 2 bases at J, with 10 bases in the middle. The CDR3 nucleotides read TGTGCCAGCACAGGTAGTTACACAGATACGCAGTATTTT. This codes for CASTGSYTDTQYF.

In its sample, this clone was seen once. The rearrangement uses TRBV5-1 and TRBJ2-5; a weak D match, TRBD1 (6 bases). This CDR3 region has 13 residues. The germline V gene has CDR1 SGHRS and CDR2 YFSETQ. V shed 4 bases and J shed 3 bases, with 10 bases lying between them. The CDR3 nucleotides read TGCGCCAGCAGCGAGGACAGAAAAGAGACCCAGTACTTC. This codes for CASSEDRKETQYF.

This chain joins TRBV9 and TRBJ2-6; no firm D call. The V end was cut by 0 bases, the J end by 4 bases, with 8 bases between. Germline V gene data show CDR1 as SGDLS and CDR2 as YYNGEE. The CDR3 contains 15 residues. The CDR3 DNA reads as TGTGCCAGCAGCGTAGGAGTATTGGGGGCCAACGTCCTGACTTTC. Translation gives CASSVGVLGANVLTF.

CDR3 DNA sequence: TGCAGCGTTGAAAATGTTCGGGAGACTGAAGCTTTCTTT. It specifies CSVENVRETEAFF. The rearrangement joins TRBV29-1 to TRBJ1-1, with D hard to call. The CDR3 runs 13 residues. Germline assignment: CDR1 SQVTM and CDR2 ANQGSEA. V lost 2 bases and J lost 5, with 12 bases in between.